A single sample gave rise to the 24 T cell receptor beta chains below, sequenced in a study of shared clonotypes between healthy human individuals (TCRdb year 2020). The receptor library was made with the immunoSEQ multiplex PCR assay. TCRdb re-hosts the immuneACCESS table, in-frame sequences only. Its copies lack some clones; in the studies checked, an unresolved V gene accounts for under half of them, and the cause for the rest is not known. The sample has over a million clones on record, about 75% of them singletons. 1.2% to 1.5% of the sample is in the top ten clones. Sample: memory CD4+ T cells sorted from blood. Reading the label with the study, this specimen's cell subset or site is: CD45RA-negative fraction. The receptors originated from a young man in good health.

The chain employs TRBV19 and TRBJ1-6; 10 bases match TRBD1. The V gene's germline CDR1 is LNHDA and CDR2 SQIVND (reference sequence). This CDR3 is built from 17 residues. V shed 5 bases, J shed 9 bases, and the junction held 13 bases outside the gene matches. The CDR3 nucleotides are TGTGCCAGTAGTCCAAAAGGTCCGGGACAGGGGAGTTCACCCCTCCACTTT. It translates to CASSPKGPGQGSSPLHF.

V gene TRBV7-9 combines with J gene TRBJ2-5, with 11 nucleotides matching TRBD2. The CDR3 has 17 residues. Losses at the gene ends were 3 bases for V and 5 bases for J; bases not matched to a gene: 11. Germline CDR1 SEHNR, CDR2 FQNEAQ (reference sequence). The CDR3 DNA follows: TGTGCCAGCAGCTTCCGGACTAGCGGGTTGTCGGGGGAGACCCAGTACTTC. Translating gives CASSFRTSGLSGETQYF. Filled out from reference TRBV7-9 and TRBJ2-5, the complete variable domain reads DTGVSQNPRHKITKRGQNVTFRCDPISEHNRLYWYRQTLGQGPEFLTYFQNEAQLEKSRLLSDRFSAERPKGSFSTLEIQRTEQGDSAMYLCASSFRTSGLSGETQYFGPGTRLLVL.

This chain uses TRBV5-1 with TRBJ2-1, with D possibly TRBD1 on 6 matching bases. The V gene lost 1 base and the J gene lost 8 bases, with 16 bases spanning the gap. The CDR3 is 15 residues long. Germline CDR1 SGHRS, CDR2 YFSETQ. CDR3 nucleotides: TGCGCCAGCAGCTTGTATGGACAGAGGAGCGATGAGCAGTTCTTC. Its protein is CASSLYGQRSDEQFF.

The rearrangement uses TRBV30 and TRBJ2-5, with no clear D. The CDR3 loop spans 13 amino acids. Trimming left V 4 bases short and J 5 bases short, with 14 bases between. CDR1 is GTSNPN, CDR2 SVGIG, per germline (reference sequence). CDR3 DNA: TGTGCCTGGACCCGACACTCTGCTGAGACCCAGTACTTC. Translating it yields CAWTRHSAETQYF.

The chain employs TRBV5-8 and TRBJ2-7; D ambiguous. V shed 2 bases and J shed 6 bases, with 12 bases lying between them. The germline V gene encodes CDR1 SGHTS and CDR2 YDEGEE. This CDR3 region has 13 residues. The DNA of the CDR3 is TGTGCCAGCAGCTTCGTAAGCGTGGGCGAGCAGTACTTC. Residues: CASSFVSVGEQYF. The whole variable domain, remainder taken from reference TRBV5-8 and TRBJ2-7, is EAGVTQSPTHLIKTRGQQATLRCSPISGHTSVYWYQQALGLGLQFLLWYDEGEERNRGNFPPRFSGRQFPNYSSELNVNALELEDSALYLCASSFVSVGEQYFGPGTRLTVT.

This clone has a single count. The CDR3 is CASTPPGGQETQYF. CDR3 sequence (DNA): TGTGCCAGCACCCCCCCGGGGGGGCAAGAGACCCAGTACTTC. V gene TRBV5-6 combines with J gene TRBJ2-5, with TRBD2 identical over 8 bases. Per the germline V gene, CDR1 is SGHDT and CDR2 is YYEEEE. J lost 2 bases, V lost 6 bases, and 6 bases had no gene match. The CDR3 extends over 14 amino acids.

This clone was counted a single time. This chain connects TRBV19 to TRBJ2-1, with a weak D call TRBD1 (6 bases). The V gene lost 1 base and the J gene lost 0 bases, with 13 bases spanning the gap. This CDR3 has 17 residues. Germline V CDR1 and CDR2: LNHDA, SQIVND (reference sequence). The DNA for the CDR3 is TGTGCCAGTAGTATAGGGGCAGGCAGGGGCTCCTACAATGAGCAGTTCTTC. This gives the protein CASSIGAGRGSYNEQFF. Together with reference TRBV19 and TRBJ2-1, the CDR3 gives the full variable domain: DGGITQSPKYLFRKEGQNVTLSCEQNLNHDAMYWYRQDPGQGLRLIYYSQIVNDFQKGDIAEGYSVSREKKESFPLTVTSAQKNPTAFYLCASSIGAGRGSYNEQFFGPGTRLTVL.

Only a few counts were recorded for this clone. The J gene is TRBJ2-1, the V gene TRBV19; 8 nucleotides align to TRBD2. Germline loops: CDR1 LNHDA, CDR2 SQIVND (reference sequence). V shed 7 bases, J shed 6 bases, and the junction held 5 bases outside the gene matches. The CDR3 loop spans 13 amino acids. CDR3 nucleotide sequence: TGTGCCAGTACCGCTCGGGAGGGCAATGAGCAGTTCTTC. Translated: CASTAREGNEQFF.

The chain employs TRBV5-1 and TRBJ2-3, with 12 bases matching TRBD1. This CDR3 region has 16 residues. The germline V gene has CDR1 SGHRS and CDR2 YFSETQ. The V segment lost 3 bases and the J segment 0 bases; nucleotides outside the gene matches: 2. The CDR3 region is CASSSGTGGSTDTQYF. CDR3 nucleotide sequence: TGCGCCAGCAGCTCAGGGACAGGGGGCAGCACAGATACGCAGTATTTT.

The genes are TRBV6-5 and TRBJ1-1; D is undetermined. The CDR3 runs to 14 residues. V lost 2 bases, J lost 0 bases, and 7 bases lay in between. CDR1 and CDR2 from the germline V gene are MNHEY and SVGAGI. The CDR3 DNA reads as TGTGCCAGCAGTTACAGTGAGATGAACACTGAAGCTTTCTTT. Amino acid sequence: CASSYSEMNTEAFF.

CDR3: CASSLFQGLWGYTF. CDR3 coding DNA: TGTGCCAGCAGTTTATTTCAGGGTCTGTGGGGCTACACCTTC. The chain uses TRBV28 and TRBJ1-2, with a weak D call TRBD1 (5 bases). Trimming cost V 1 base and J 8 bases, with 14 bases left between them. The germline V gene has CDR1 MDHEN and CDR2 SYDVKM. The CDR3 has 14 residues.

The chain uses TRBV29-1 and TRBJ1-4; TRBD1 matches 7 bases. V shed 5 bases and J 3 bases; nucleotides not matched to a gene: 3. Germline V gives CDR1 SQVTM, CDR2 ANQGSEA. The CDR3 is 13 amino acids. The CDR3 DNA sequence: TGCAGCGTTCACAGGGGATCTAATGAAAAACTGTTTTTT. Its translation: CSVHRGSNEKLFF.

This chain joins TRBV5-6 and TRBJ2-2, with 8 bases matching TRBD1. CDR3 length equals 16 residues. The germline V gene encodes CDR1 SGHDT and CDR2 YYEEEE. V was clipped by 1 base and J by 5 bases; unmatched bases: 7. CDR3 in amino acids: CASSLYGQGSTGELFF. The DNA for the CDR3 is TGTGCCAGCAGCTTGTACGGACAGGGAAGTACCGGGGAGCTGTTTTTT.

This rearrangement joins TRBV29-1 to TRBJ2-2; D unresolved. Germline CDR1 and CDR2: SQVTM and ANQGSEA. This CDR3 is 14 amino acids long. Trimming shortened V by 4 bases and J by 0 bases, and 9 bases separated the two germline ends. The CDR3 spells CSVGGGSNTGELFF. In DNA form, the CDR3 reads TGCAGCGTTGGTGGCGGATCGAACACCGGGGAGCTGTTTTTT.

The V gene is TRBV5-5, the J gene TRBJ1-6; 12 bases are a match to TRBD1. This CDR3 contains 18 residues. With 4 bases clipped from V and 7 bases from J, the junction kept 12 bases outside the gene matches. Germline values: CDR1 SGHKS, CDR2 YYEKEE (reference sequence). The CDR3: CASSGTGTGGSLNSPLHF. CDR3 DNA sequence: TGTGCCAGCAGCGGCACCGGGACAGGGGGCTCCCTCAATTCACCCCTCCACTTT. The full variable domain, its missing parts supplied by reference TRBV5-5 and TRBJ1-6, is DAGVTQSPTHLIKTRGQQVTLRCSPISGHKSVSWYQQVLGQGPQFIFQYYEKEERGRGNFPDRFSARQFPNYSSELNVNALLLGDSALYLCASSGTGTGGSLNSPLHFGNGTRLTVT.

V gene TRBV11-3 combines with J gene TRBJ2-5; weak D call: TRBD2 (7 bases). Germline V gives CDR1 SGHNT, CDR2 YENEEA. V lost 1 base to trimming and J lost 0 bases, with 12 bases between them. The CDR3 contains 16 residues. The CDR3 loop reads CASSLGRGAYQETQYF. CDR3 DNA: TGTGCCAGCAGCTTAGGTCGGGGGGCCTACCAAGAGACCCAGTACTTC.

For this clone: This likely traces to a read error, being one base from a far larger clone. The gene calls are TRBV28 and TRBJ2-1; 8 nucleotides line up with TRBD1. J gave up 11 bases and V 6 bases, and 15 bases lay outside the gene matches. In germline, CDR1 is MDHEN, CDR2 SYDVKM. There are 15 residues in the CDR3. In DNA form, the CDR3 reads TGTGCCAGCAGCTGGACAGGGTTCGGGGTTAATAAGCAGTTCTTC. The encoded protein is CASSWTGFGVNKQFF.

The chain combines TRBV9 with TRBJ2-7; the D gene is possibly TRBD1 (6 bases). V dropped 0 bases and J dropped 0 bases, with 13 bases sitting between them. Germline V CDR1 and CDR2: SGDLS, YYNGEE. This CDR3 comprises 16 residues. Written as DNA, the CDR3 is TGTGCCAGCAGCGTAGCTGGGACATCTTCCTCCTACGAGCAGTACTTC. Its protein is CASSVAGTSSSYEQYF.

This clone has a single count. A read error may account for a junction end that differs from germline. The rearrangement uses TRBV15 and TRBJ2-2, with D unresolved. The CDR3 is 13 residues long. CDR1 LNHNV and CDR2 YYDKDF come from the germline V gene (reference sequence). The CDR3 bases are TGTGCCACCAGCAGAGATAACAGCGGGGAGCTGTTTTTT. Amino acids: CATSRDNSGELFF.

This clone was seen just once. The J gene is TRBJ2-5, the V gene TRBV6-5; the match to TRBD2 covers 12 bases. V lost 4 bases and J lost 1; bases outside the gene matches: 4. CDR3 length: 16 residues. The germline V gene encodes CDR1 MNHEY and CDR2 SVGAGI. The CDR3 DNA is TGTGCCAGCAGTTCTGGACTAGCGGGATTCCAAGAGACCCAGTACTTC. The encoded protein is CASSSGLAGFQETQYF.

The V and J genes are TRBV11-2 and TRBJ1-1; no reliable D call. Trimming removed 2 bases from V and 1 base from J, with 11 bases in between. Germline V gene sequence: CDR1 SGHAT, CDR2 FQNNGV. This CDR3 is built from 15 residues. The CDR3 loop reads CASSLSWHPNTEAFF. The CDR3 DNA reads TGTGCCAGCAGCTTAAGTTGGCACCCGAACACTGAAGCTTTCTTT. Complete variable domain (other parts from reference TRBV11-2 and TRBJ1-1): EAGVAQSPRYKIIEKRQSVAFWCNPISGHATLYWYQQILGQGPKLLIQFQNNGVVDDSQLPKDRFSAERLKGVDSTLKIQPAKLEDSAVYLCASSLSWHPNTEAFFGQGTRLTVV.

This clone was counted a few times. The rearrangement uses TRBV7-9 and TRBJ1-5, with a tentative D call TRBD1 (6 bases). The CDR3 is 14 amino acids. The V gene's germline CDR1 is SEHNR and CDR2 FQNEAQ (reference sequence). The ends were cut back, 2 bases at V and 4 bases at J, with 9 bases in the middle. The CDR3 DNA reads TGTGCCAGCAGCTTACAAGGGGGGAATCAGCCCCAGCATTTT. It encodes CASSLQGGNQPQHF. The full variable domain, in which reference TRBV7-9 and TRBJ1-5 provide the parts outside the CDR3, is DTGVSQNPRHKITKRGQNVTFRCDPISEHNRLYWYRQTLGQGPEFLTYFQNEAQLEKSRLLSDRFSAERPKGSFSTLEIQRTEQGDSAMYLCASSLQGGNQPQHFGDGTRLSIL.

The rearrangement links TRBV21-1 to TRBJ2-3; TRBD2, the table's D call, lacks a check against the DNA. TRBV21-1 constitutes a pseudogene. The length of the CDR3 is 14 residues. CDR3 region: CASIPQTGPDTQYF. The CDR3 DNA reads TGTGCCAGCATCCCTCAGACTGGTCCAGATACGCAGTATTTT.

A note on this clone: Other nucleotide sequences in the sample specify the same CDR3. The rearrangement joins TRBV5-1 to TRBJ1-2; 9 bases are shared with TRBD1. The CDR3 is 13 amino acids. The ends lost 4 bases at V and 8 bases at J; junction bases unmatched: 6. Germline V lookup: CDR1 SGHRS, CDR2 YFSETQ. The CDR3 DNA sequence: TGCGCCAGCAGCCAGGGACAGGGCGGAGGCTACACCTTC. It specifies CASSQGQGGGYTF.